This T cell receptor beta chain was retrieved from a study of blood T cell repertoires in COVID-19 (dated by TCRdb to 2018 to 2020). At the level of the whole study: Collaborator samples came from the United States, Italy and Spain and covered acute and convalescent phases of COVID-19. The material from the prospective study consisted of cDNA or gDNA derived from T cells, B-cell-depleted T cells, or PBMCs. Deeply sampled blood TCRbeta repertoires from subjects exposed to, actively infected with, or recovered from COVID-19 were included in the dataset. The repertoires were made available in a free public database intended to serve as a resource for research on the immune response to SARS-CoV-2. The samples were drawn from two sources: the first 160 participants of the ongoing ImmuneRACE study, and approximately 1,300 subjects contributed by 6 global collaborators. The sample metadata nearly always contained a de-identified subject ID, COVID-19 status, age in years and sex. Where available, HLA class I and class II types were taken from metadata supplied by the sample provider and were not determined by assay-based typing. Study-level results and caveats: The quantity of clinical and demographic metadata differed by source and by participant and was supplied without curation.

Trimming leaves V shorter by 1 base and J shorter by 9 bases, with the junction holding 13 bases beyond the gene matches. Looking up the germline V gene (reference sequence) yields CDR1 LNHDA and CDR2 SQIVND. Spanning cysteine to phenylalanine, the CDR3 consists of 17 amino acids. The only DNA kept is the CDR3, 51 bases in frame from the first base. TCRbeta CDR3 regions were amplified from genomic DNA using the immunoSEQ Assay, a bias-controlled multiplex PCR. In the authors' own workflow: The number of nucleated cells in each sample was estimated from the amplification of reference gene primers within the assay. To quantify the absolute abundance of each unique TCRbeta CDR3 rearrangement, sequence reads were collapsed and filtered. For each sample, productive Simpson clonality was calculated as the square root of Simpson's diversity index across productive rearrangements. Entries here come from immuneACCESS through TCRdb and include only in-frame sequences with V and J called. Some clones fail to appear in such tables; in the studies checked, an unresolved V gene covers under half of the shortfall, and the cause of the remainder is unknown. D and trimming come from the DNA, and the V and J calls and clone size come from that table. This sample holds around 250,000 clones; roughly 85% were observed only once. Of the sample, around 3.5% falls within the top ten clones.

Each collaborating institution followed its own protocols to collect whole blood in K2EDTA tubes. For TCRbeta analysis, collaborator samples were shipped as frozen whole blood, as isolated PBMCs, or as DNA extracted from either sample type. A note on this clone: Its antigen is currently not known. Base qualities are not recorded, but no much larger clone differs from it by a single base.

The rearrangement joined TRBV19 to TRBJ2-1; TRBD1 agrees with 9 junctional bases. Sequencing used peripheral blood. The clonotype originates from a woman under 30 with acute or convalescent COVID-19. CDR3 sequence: CASSIVSAGTGMVEQFF. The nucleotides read TGTGCCAGTAGTATAGTTTCCGCCGGGACAGGGATGGTTGAGCAGTTCTTC.